Listed below are T cell receptor beta chains from one sample, sequenced in a study of CD8 T cells in Susac syndrome. Via MiXCR, TCRdb re-called the immunoSEQ multiplex PCR reads, giving one row per CDR3 protein. The sample lists approximately 260,000 distinct CDR3 sequences, 90% to 96% seen once, with about 0.094% in the top ten. The specimen was CD4+ T cells from PBMCs. The receptors were gathered from a human donor with Susac syndrome. Both conserved end residues are part of each CDR3. Each record gives: D gene, clone size, V gene, J gene, CDR3 DNA, CDR3 protein. A D gene is named only where the DNA matches it firmly. The size entry is marked missing in some rows and otherwise reads once, few, many or a size class.

>TRBD2|NA|TRBV7-3|TRBJ2-3
TGTGCCAGCAGCTCCCATAGCGGGAGGGCCGCAGATACGCAGTATTTT
CASSSHSGRAADTQYF
>NA|NA|TRBV27|TRBJ1-5
TGTGCCAGCAGTCATTCCCCGGGGGGGGCTCAGCCCCAGCATTTT
CASSHSPGGAQPQHF
>NA|NA|TRBV7-9|TRBJ1-1
TGTGCCAGCAGCTTAAAGGGGCCTCAGGGGTGGAACACTGAAGCTTTCTTT
CASSLKGPQGWNTEAFF
>TRBD1|NA|TRBV4-1|TRBJ1-1
TGCGCCAGCGGGCGGGGGGACAGCCAGAACACTGAAGCTTTCTTT
CASGRGDSQNTEAFF
>NA|once|TRBV9|TRBJ1-1
TGTGCCAGCAGCGTAGAAGTATGGGGGGCGCAGGAAGCTTTCTTT
CASSVEVWGAQEAFF
>TRBD1|NA|TRBV20-1|TRBJ2-1
TGCAGTGCTGTTACAGGGGACTCCTACAATGAGCAGTTCTTC
CSAVTGDSYNEQFF
>TRBD2|NA|TRBV20-1|TRBJ2-5
TGCAGTGCTCTTAGCGGGAGGGGGGAGACCCAGTACTTC
CSALSGRGETQYF
>NA|NA|TRBV29-1|TRBJ2-3
TGCAGCGTTGTATGGCAGTTTACAGATACGCAGTATTTT
CSVVWQFTDTQYF
>NA|NA|TRBV15|TRBJ2-5
TGTGCCACCTCCAGGGCGACTGAAGAGACCCAGTACTTC
CATSRATEETQYF
>TRBD1|NA|TRBV29-1|TRBJ2-2
TGCAGCGTTGAAAGATTTACCGGGACAGCGAACACCGGGGAGCTGTTTTTT
CSVERFTGTANTGELFF
>NA|NA|TRBV29-1|TRBJ2-2
TGCAGCGTTGTATCGGGGGGCTTCGCCGGGGAGCTGTTTTTT
CSVVSGGFAGELFF
>NA|NA|TRBV28|TRBJ2-6
TGTGCCAGCAGTATCAGGTTTAGGGCCAACGTCCTGACTTTC
CASSIRFRANVLTF
>TRBD1|NA|TRBV6-2/TRBV6-3|TRBJ1-5
TGTGCCAGCATCCAACGGGACAGGGAATTTCAGCCCCAGCATTTT
CASIQRDREFQPQHF
>NA|NA|TRBV12-3/TRBV12-4|TRBJ1-3
TGTGCCAGCAGTTACGGCAGCTCTGGAAACACCATATATTTT
CASSYGSSGNTIYF
>NA|NA|TRBV5-1|TRBJ2-1
TGCGCCAGCAGCTTGACAGGGCAGGATGAGCAGTTCTTC
CASSLTGQDEQFF
>NA|NA|TRBV7-8|TRBJ1-2
TGTGCCAGCAGCGCGGAGAGGGCCATCTATGGCTACACCTTC
CASSAERAIYGYTF
>TRBD1|NA|TRBV5-4|TRBJ1-2
TGTGCCAGCAGCCCTGGACAGGGCTTATATGGCTACACCTTC
CASSPGQGLYGYTF
>TRBD1|NA|TRBV30|TRBJ2-7
TGTGCCTGGAGTGTAGGGGACAGGAGGCAGTACTTC
CAWSVGDRRQYF
>NA|NA|TRBV6-1|TRBJ1-2
TGTGCCAGCAGATCTACAGGGACTGGAACGAGTAACTATGGCTACACCTTC
CASRSTGTGTSNYGYTF
>NA|NA|TRBV7-9|TRBJ2-1
TGTGCCAGCAGCTTAGGGACAGTTGGTGAGCAGTTCTTC
CASSLGTVGEQFF
>TRBD2|NA|TRBV29-1|TRBJ2-1
TGCAGCGTTTCTAGCGGGAGCATCAATGAGCAGTTCTTC
CSVSSGSINEQFF
>NA|NA|TRBV20-1|TRBJ1-4
TGCAGTGCTAGAGATTCCGGTACTGATGAAAAACTGTTTTTT
CSARDSGTDEKLFF
>NA|NA|TRBV11-1|TRBJ2-1
TGTGCCAGCAGCTTAGAAGCGGTTTACAATGAGCAGTTCTTC
CASSLEAVYNEQFF
>NA|NA|TRBV4-1|TRBJ1-5
TGCGCCAGCAGCCAAGATCAGGAGGTTTTTATGGGCAATCAGCCCCAGCATTTT
CASSQDQEVFMGNQPQHF
>TRBD2|NA|TRBV9|TRBJ2-1
TGTGCCAGCGCCCAAGGGCTAGCGGGAGGGCCGCCCTACAATGAGCAGTTCTTC
CASAQGLAGGPPYNEQFF
>NA|few|TRBV7-8|TRBJ2-5
TGTGCCAGCAGCCTCCTCCAGGGAACTGTGGAGACCCAGTACTTC
CASSLLQGTVETQYF
>TRBD1|NA|TRBV12-3/TRBV12-4|TRBJ2-7
TGTGCCAGTCGACGCCGCACAGGGGACTACGAGCAGTACTTC
CASRRRTGDYEQYF
>TRBD1|NA|TRBV12-3/TRBV12-4|TRBJ1-5
TGTGCCAGCAGCGCGACAGGGTTGGGGTATAGCAATCAGCCCCAGCATTTT
CASSATGLGYSNQPQHF
>NA|NA|TRBV20-1|TRBJ1-1
TGCAGTGCTAGATTGCGCAGGGGAAAAAACACTGAAGCTTTCTTT
CSARLRRGKNTEAFF
>TRBD2|NA|TRBV11-2|TRBJ2-1
TGTGCCAGCAGCCCATCCCCTCTCGCGGGAGATAGTGAGCAGTTCTTC
CASSPSPLAGDSEQFF